Listed here is a single TCR beta chain. The antigen is unknown. Some clones are missing from TCRdb's copy, which holds only in-frame ones; the method was immunoSEQ multiplex PCR. The table shows 2,500 to 3,000 clones, with over 80% occurring only once. These data belong to a study of immune cell composition in non-small cell lung cancer. DNA was extracted from unsorted cell suspensions stored frozen. General study points: TIL tumour reactivity correlated with maximal tumour-associated clone frequency in adenocarcinoma. Tumour TCR-beta clonality was not significantly tied to smoking pack-years. Top 10 clone scores and clonality were higher in squamous than adenocarcinoma.

This receptor was taken from a human donor with non-small cell lung cancer. Sequencing was carried out using lung tumor tissue.

The CDR3 loop is CASSPHRDTNTGELFF. Written as DNA, the CDR3 is TGCGCCAGCAGCCCGCACAGGGACACGAACACCGGGGAGCTGTTTTTT. The chain has TRBV5-1 and TRBJ2-2, with D perhaps matching TRBD1 (6 bases). The V gene lost 4 bases and the J gene lost 0 bases, with 13 bases spanning the gap. The germline gives CDR1 SGHRS, CDR2 YFSETQ. The CDR3 length is 16 residues.